This TCR beta chain was captured in a study of T-cell memory formation after mild COVID-19. Across the whole study: The two donors had largely donor-specific TCR clusters.

V lost 5 bases to trimming and J lost 4 bases, with 25 bases between them. Germline V gene data show CDR1 as MGHDK and CDR2 as SYGVNS. The length of the CDR3 is 18 residues. This clonotype was observed a few times. Its antigen is as yet unknown. TCRdb fed the 5' RACE reads into MiXCR, producing one record per CDR3 protein. The data show about 280,000 distinct CDR3 sequences, around 8% seen once. Study observations and caveats: SARS-CoV-2 specificity of second-wave clones peaking day 37 was unconfirmed. Later expanders leaned CD4+, whereas day 15 to 85 contracting clones were balanced CD4/CD8.

Sequences were obtained from PBMCs or a T cell subset sorted from them (not recorded which). The sequence was collected from a man between 18 and 35 years old who had mild COVID-19 (a few samples of this study predate the infection). Cell type and time point are not known. The chain couples TRBV25-1 to TRBJ2-3, with D perhaps TRBD1 (6 bases). The CDR3 reads CASSQPSGAGVYADTQYF. The CDR3 DNA is TGTGCCAGCAGTCAACCGTCGGGCGCAGGGGTATACGCAGATACGCAGTATTTT.